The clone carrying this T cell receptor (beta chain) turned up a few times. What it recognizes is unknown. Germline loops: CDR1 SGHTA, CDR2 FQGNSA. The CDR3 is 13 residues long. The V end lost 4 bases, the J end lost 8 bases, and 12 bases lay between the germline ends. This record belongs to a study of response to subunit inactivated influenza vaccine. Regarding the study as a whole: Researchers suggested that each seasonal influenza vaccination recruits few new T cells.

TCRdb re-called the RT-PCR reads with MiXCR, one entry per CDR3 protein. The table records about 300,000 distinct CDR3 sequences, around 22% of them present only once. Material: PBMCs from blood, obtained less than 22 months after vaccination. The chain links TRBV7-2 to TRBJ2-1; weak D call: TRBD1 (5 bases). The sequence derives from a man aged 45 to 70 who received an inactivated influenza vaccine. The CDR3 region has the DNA TGTGCCAGCAGCTCCCTTAGGGGTCATGAGCAGTTCTTC. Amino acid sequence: CASSSLRGHEQFF.